This T cell receptor (beta chain) was identified during a study of T cells in Graves' hyperthyroidism and ophthalmopathy (dated by TCRdb to between 2018 and 2021). Regarding the complete study: Peripheral blood was sampled at the time of initial diagnosis, prior to any treatment. To identify distinguishing TCR V-J signatures, a discovery cohort of 100 or so patients was used, comprising 43 with Graves' ophthalmopathy and under 60 with stable Graves' hyperthyroidism. The approximately 90 discovery patients were divided at random into training and test sets in a 7:3 ratio. In addition, the study compared T-cell repertoires in thyroid tissue and in blood from six Graves' hyperthyroidism patients. After blood sampling, hyperthyroidism patients were treated with methimazole at a starting dose of 30 mg daily, and ophthalmopathy patients were treated with high-dose intravenous methylprednisolone. Prospective prediction of ophthalmopathy was tested in an independent validation cohort of 18 to 20 hyperthyroidism patients and approximately 17 patients who later progressed to ophthalmopathy. The paper describes TCR Vbeta CDR3 sequencing of 135 peripheral blood samples, made up of 43 ophthalmopathy patients, some 80 hyperthyroidism patients and 17 progressor patients.

The research as a whole found: A 13 V-J signature model separated ophthalmopathy from stable hyperthyroidism, with around 90% sensitivity and roughly 84% specificity in cross-validation and 80%/75% in testing. Blood samples also contained most of the expanded thyroid clonotypes (frequency above 0.001), which suggests that blood repertoires may reflect thyroid immune responses. During validation, the model predicted progression to ophthalmopathy a median of around 7 months ahead of onset, with around 71% sensitivity and almost 75% specificity. Sample size was not statistically predetermined, and blinding of investigators to group allocation was not performed.

This clonotype was recorded only once. This clone's antigen is unknown. No base qualities exist here, and no much larger clone lies one base off it. A lone read offers only weak evidence. Amplification of TCR beta CDR3 regions was carried out from RNA transcripts. For the first round of RT-PCR on the TCR CDR3, the HTBI primer set was used together with the Qiagen OneStep RT-PCR kit. The libraries were constructed in a second round of multiplex PCR and then size-selected and purified. Sequencing of the libraries was done on an Illumina HiSeq2000 using paired-end 100 bp reads. Per the source publication's procedure: SOAPnuke was used to process the raw data, removing reads that contained adapters or uncalled bases, had a mean Phred below 15, or lacked an exact match to the constant primer or identifier. High-quality paired reads were merged with COPE v1.2.5, and unique nucleotide sequences were defined as clonotypes. MiTCR v1.1 was used to align the clonotypes against IMGT TRBV, TRBD and TRBJ reference segments. The analysis included only V-J combinations with a frequency above 0.0001, which together covered roughly 99% of the repertoires. The TCS score was defined as the ratio of F50 (clonal expansion) to E x V (chaos), calculated using BLOSUM62-based TCRdist between CDR3 peptides within each V-J. Welch's t-statistics and random forest reduced approximately 520 V-J features to 13, which were used in a naive Bayes classifier (R e1071). The raw public reads went through TCRdb reprocessing: fastp at Q25, MiXCR clone calling, in-frame beta chains kept. Rows matching on CDR3 protein sequence are summarized as one entry with the most common DNA and genes. What appears here as the V and J calls and clone size reflects TCRdb's work, not the paper's. Here the sample has around 420,000 distinct CDR3 sequences; 15% to 17% occur a single time. Roughly 13% of the sample is taken by the ten largest.

CDR1 and CDR2, looked up from the germline V gene (reference sequence), are SEHNR and FQNEAQ. V is pared back by 4 bases and J by 9 bases, with 10 bases lying between the germline termini. CDR3 length: 13 amino acids, cysteine to phenylalanine. Only the CDR3 part of the read is kept: 39 bases, read in frame from the first base. Graves' hyperthyroidism was defined as stable when no progression to ophthalmopathy occurred over 18 months of follow-up. Hyperthyroidism patients were aged 18 to 65 years and newly diagnosed, with disease duration of less than 2 months. Patients with uncontrolled infections, other autoimmune diseases, pregnancy or lactation were excluded. Diagnoses were established on the basis of clinical symptoms, serum thyroxine and TRAb, thyroid ultrasound, and orbital computed tomography. PBMCs were isolated from more than 9 ml of fresh peripheral blood by Ficoll-Paque density gradient centrifugation. Total RNA was extracted using Trizol reagent, and RNA quality was assessed on an Agilent 2100 Bioanalyzer.

Here the chain combines TRBV7-9 and TRBJ1-6, with no confidently assigned D gene. Specimen: blood. The sequence was collected from a woman aged 18-29 years with Graves' hyperthyroidism. The CDR3 reads CASSSECFSPLHF. The DNA is TGTGCCAGCAGCTCCGAGTGTTTTTCACCCCTCCACTTT.